The clone carrying this T cell receptor (beta chain) was found a few times. Its antigen is unidentified. This sample was taken from a study of T-cell reconstitution after alpha-beta-depleted transplantation in children. The CDR3 covers 11 residues. Losses at the gene ends were 7 bases for V and 4 bases for J; bases not matched to a gene: 3. Germline-derived CDR1 and CDR2 are SQVTM and ANQGSEA. The study, taken as a whole, reports: Most T-cell counts and diversity one year after the transplant came from T cells that were newly produced.

Molecular barcoding with unique molecular identifiers was used for the TCRbeta library. TCRdb used MiXCR to reprocess the PCR reads, holding one entry per CDR3 protein. The data contain 500,000 to 750,000 distinct CDR3 sequences, 10% to 15% of them singletons. The specimen comprised PBMCs, mostly from graft donor cells, sampled 360 days after TCRalphabeta/CD19-depleted stem cell transplant. V gene TRBV29-1 combines with J gene TRBJ1-1; 7 bases align to TRBD1. The receptor was derived from a male patient aged 10-17 years who had a stem cell transplant for acute myeloid leukemia, so the T cells may come from the graft donor. The CDR3 here is CSGDRATEAFF. The CDR3 region has the DNA TGCAGCGGTGACAGGGCCACTGAAGCTTTCTTT.